This T cell receptor beta chain is drawn from a study of T cells in Graves' hyperthyroidism and ophthalmopathy. Background on the study: At the time of initial diagnosis and before any treatment, peripheral blood was collected. Overall study results and limits: Blood also contained most expanded thyroid clonotypes above 0.001.

These patients, aged 18 to 65, had recently diagnosed hyperthyroidism lasting under 2 months. It was uncontrolled infection, other autoimmune disease, pregnancy or lactation that excluded patients. This CDR3 comprises 15 residues. Looked up from germline, CDR1 is SGHRS and CDR2 is YFSETQ. V shed 5 bases and J shed 3 bases, with 15 bases lying between them. This clonotype was counted ten times or more. Its antigen is unknown. RNA transcripts served as the template for amplifying TCR beta CDR3 regions. A set of HTBI primers served as the primers for a first-round RT-PCR of the TCR CDR3. TCRdb processed the multiplex PCR reads anew with MiXCR; each CDR3 protein has one entry. The sample records a few hundred thousand distinct CDR3 sequences, roughly 17% being singletons.

The sequenced sample consisted of blood. This chain uses TRBV5-1 with TRBJ1-5, with D tentatively TRBD1 (6 bases). This receptor was obtained from a woman between 50 and 59 years old with Graves' hyperthyroidism. The CDR3 coding sequence is TGCGCCAGCAGTCCGGAAGGGGGTATCAATCAGCCCCAGCATTTT. Translated: CASSPEGGINQPQHF.